The present T cell receptor beta chain was sequenced within a study of cytomegalovirus exposure and HLA in healthy donors. About the study: Of around 400 genotyped donors, roughly 81% grouped in the Caucasian-associated ancestry cluster.

The PCR used 60 Vbeta and 13 Jbeta primers. Sequenced by immunoSEQ multiplex PCR; TCRdb stores in-frame clones only, minus some. The sample lists around 99,000 clones, about four fifths seen once, with less than 3.5% in the top ten. CDR1 is LGHNA and CDR2 is YNFKEQ in the germline V gene. This CDR3 spans 19 amino acids. J was trimmed by 0 bases and V by 4 bases; bases with no gene match: 12. Sequenced: PBMCs. The source is a man younger than 40 in good health and CMV-seropositive. The gene calls are TRBV4-2 and TRBJ1-6; 7 bases match TRBD1. The CDR3 DNA follows: TGTGCCAGCAGCCTCCCGGCCGGGACAGCGAACTCCTATAATTCACCCCTCCACTTT. It encodes CASSLPAGTANSYNSPLHF.